These 23 T cell receptor beta chains share one sample of origin, sequenced in a study of T cell repertoires in cytomegalovirus infection. TCRdb redid the calling of the reads with MiXCR, one entry per CDR3 protein. This table has around 750,000 distinct CDR3 sequences, about 31% appearing once. The antigens of these receptors remain unknown. The source was cultured CD8+ T cells from PBMCs, collected from culture after CMV antigen stimulation. Receptor source: a human donor in good health (CMV status not recorded). Some clones in this sample may be carry-over from other donors' samples.

This clonotype has just one count. The DNA for the CDR3 is TGTGCCAGCAGATCGTCGGGACAGCTAAACTATGGCTACACCTTC. It specifies CASRSSGQLNYGYTF. J is TRBJ1-2 and V is TRBV2; TRBD1 matches at 7 bases. The CDR3 length is 15 residues. V lost 6 bases to trimming and J lost 2 bases; unmatched junction nucleotides: 9. Germline V lookup: CDR1 SNHLY, CDR2 FYNNEI.

The rearrangement joins TRBV12-5 to TRBJ1-5, with D perhaps TRBD1 (5 bases). CDR3 length: 18 amino acids. V was clipped by 0 bases and J by 0 bases, with 15 bases between them. Germline CDR1 and CDR2: LGHNT and FRNRAP. The CDR3 DNA reads TGTGCTAGTGGTTTGGTACTAGGGGACTTCTATAGCAATCAGCCCCAGCATTTT. This codes for CASGLVLGDFYSNQPQHF.

This clonotype was seen only a few times. This could be a read error, since a much larger clone is one nucleotide away. The chain joins TRBV6-5 to TRBJ2-7; tentatively, D is TRBD1 (7 bases). Germline V lookup: CDR1 MNHEY, CDR2 SVGAGI. This CDR3 has 14 residues. With 0 bases removed from V and 5 bases from J, the gap between germline ends came to 11 bases. The CDR3 loop is CASSYSEGAHEQYF. DNA of the CDR3: TGTGCCAGCAGTTACTCGGAGGGGGCCCACGAGCAGTACTTC.

The chain employs TRBV27 and TRBJ2-3; D is unresolved. The V end was cut by 3 bases, the J end by 1 base, with 11 bases between. This CDR3 contains 15 residues. Germline V gene sequence: CDR1 MNHEY, CDR2 SMNVEV (reference sequence). CDR3 residues: CASSLVVWGTDTQYF. CDR3 nucleotide sequence: TGTGCCAGCAGTTTGGTAGTATGGGGCACAGATACGCAGTATTTT.

The J gene is TRBJ2-6, the V gene TRBV7-9; unclear D gene. CDR1 is SEHNR, CDR2 FQNEAQ, per germline (reference sequence). The CDR3 has 16 residues. Between the trimmed V and J ends, which lost 2 bases and 0 bases, there was a span of 8 bases. CDR3 protein: CASSLMSVSGANVLTF. The DNA for the CDR3 is TGTGCCAGCAGCTTAATGTCTGTCTCTGGGGCCAACGTCCTGACTTTC.

CDR3 in amino acids: CASSYNPSGSTGELFF. Written as DNA, the CDR3 is TGTGCCAGCAGTTACAATCCTAGCGGGAGCACCGGGGAGCTGTTTTTT. The chain couples TRBV6-6 to TRBJ2-2; 10 positions match TRBD2. V shed 2 bases and J 4 bases; nucleotides not matched to a gene: 4. Germline CDR1 MNHNY, CDR2 SVGAGI (reference sequence). The CDR3 has 16 residues.

This clonotype has a single count. Germline is not matched at one junction end, which may reflect a read error. This chain joins TRBV6-6 and TRBJ2-7; D ambiguous. The length of the CDR3 is 13 residues. Germline V CDR1 and CDR2: MNHNY, SVGAGI (reference sequence). CDR3 nucleotide sequence: TGTGCCAACAGTCACGGGCAGGACTACGAGCAGTACTTC. Amino acid sequence: CANSHGQDYEQYF.

This sequence joins TRBV4-1 and TRBJ2-7, with 10 bases fitting TRBD1. V lost 1 base, J lost 4 bases, and 7 bases stayed unmatched. The CDR3 spans 16 residues. Germline loops: CDR1 MGHRA, CDR2 YSYEKL. CDR3 residues: CASSQVNRTGGYEQYF. In DNA, the CDR3 is TGCGCCAGCAGCCAAGTCAATAGGACAGGGGGGTACGAGCAGTACTTC.

A remark on this clonotype: Here the CDR3 omits its conserved ending phenylalanine or tryptophan, so a read error is the likely source. The chain recombines TRBV6-2 or TRBV6-3 with TRBJ1-1; weak D call: TRBD1 (6 bases). Germline CDR1 MNHEY, CDR2 SVGEGT. This CDR3 comprises 15 residues. V was clipped by 4 bases and J by 2 bases, with 14 bases between them. CDR3 coding DNA: TGTGCCAGCAGTTTCCCGGCAGGGACAAACACTGAAGCTTTCCTT. It specifies CASSFPAGTNTEAFL.

This clonotype was detected only a few times. The chain recombines TRBV20-1 with TRBJ1-3, with D possibly matching TRBD1 (5 bases). Germline V lookup: CDR1 DFQATT, CDR2 SNEGSKA (reference sequence). The ends were cut back, 0 bases at V and 0 bases at J, with 15 bases in the middle. This CDR3 has 17 residues. As DNA, the CDR3 is TGCAGTGCTAGAGATGGCGGGGACGCCACCTCTGGAAACACCATATATTTT. This translates into CSARDGGDATSGNTIYF.

There are many counts of this clonotype. V gene TRBV7-2 combines with J gene TRBJ1-3; 12 bases line up with TRBD1. The CDR3 extends over 15 amino acids. Trimming removed 1 base from V and 8 bases from J; junction bases left unmatched: 3. Germline V gene lookup returns CDR1 SGHTA and CDR2 FQGNSA. Here the CDR3 reads CASSLDGTGGDTIYF. The CDR3 nucleotides read TGTGCCAGCAGCTTAGACGGGACAGGGGGCGACACCATATATTTT.

This clonotype was seen a handful of times. This rearrangement joins TRBV11-2 to TRBJ2-3; TRBD1 is a possible D gene (5 bases). Germline CDR1 and CDR2: SGHAT and FQNNGV. CDR3 length: 14 amino acids. Trimming took off 6 bases at V and 5 bases at J, with 15 bases between the two ends. CDR3 sequence: CASSTVRARDTQYF. Here the CDR3 DNA reads TGTGCCAGCAGTACCGTCAGGGCGAGAGATACGCAGTATTTT.

The chain uses TRBV6-5 and TRBJ2-1; 8 bases align to TRBD2. Trimming at V came to 0 bases and at J to 0 bases, leaving 19 bases not matched to a gene. Germline loops: CDR1 MNHEY, CDR2 SVGAGI. The CDR3 runs to 22 residues. The CDR3: CASSYSRTMAGGLLSSYNEQFF. The DNA of the CDR3 is TGTGCCAGCAGTTACTCCCGGACTATGGCGGGGGGCCTATTGAGCTCCTACAATGAGCAGTTCTTC.

At least ten counts were recorded for this clonotype. The rearrangement uses TRBV6-1 and TRBJ2-7; D unclear. The CDR3 is made up of 13 amino acids. The germline CDR1 and CDR2 sequences are MNHNS and SASEGT. Trimming removed 1 base from V and 0 bases from J, with 4 bases in between. For the CDR3, the DNA is TGTGCCAGCAGTGAAGGGGTCTCCTACGAGCAGTACTTC. Amino acid sequence: CASSEGVSYEQYF.

This chain connects TRBV4-1 to TRBJ2-7; perhaps TRBD2 as D (5 bases). CDR1 and CDR2 (germline): MGHRA, YSYEKL. CDR3 length: 15 amino acids. The germline V and J ends were trimmed by 0 bases and 1 base, with 10 bases remaining between them. The CDR3: CASSQEAEASYEQYF. The DNA for the CDR3 is TGCGCCAGCAGCCAAGAGGCGGAGGCTTCCTACGAGCAGTACTTC.

The chain uses TRBV5-5 and TRBJ2-3, with 7 bases that match TRBD2. Germline V gene lookup returns CDR1 SGHKS and CDR2 YYEKEE (reference sequence). The CDR3 contains 15 residues. Germline trimming cut 5 bases from V and 3 bases from J; bases unmatched to any gene: 9. This CDR3 reads CASRPTSVPTDTQYF. The CDR3 region has the DNA TGTGCCAGCAGGCCTACTAGCGTTCCGACAGATACGCAGTATTTT.

This chain uses TRBV19 with TRBJ2-1; D is unclear. Germline V gene data show CDR1 as LNHDA and CDR2 as SQIVND (reference sequence). The CDR3 extends over 14 amino acids. Trimming pared 3 bases from V and 7 bases from J, leaving 13 bases between. This CDR3 is CASSIIPRPNEQFF. The CDR3 nucleotides read TGTGCCAGTAGTATTATCCCCCGCCCAAATGAGCAGTTCTTC.

In this sample, this clonotype turned up a few times. The chain joins TRBV18 to TRBJ2-3; tentatively, D is TRBD1 or TRBD2 (5 bases each). Germline V gene lookup returns CDR1 KGHSH and CDR2 LQKENI. The CDR3 sequence is 17 residues long. V lost 3 bases and J 2 bases, leaving 18 bases between the germline ends. DNA for the CDR3: TGTGCCAGCTCACCGCAGCAACCGGGACCGAACACAGATACGCAGTATTTT. It is translated as CASSPQQPGPNTDTQYF.

This clonotype was seen ten or more times. CDR3 in amino acids: CASSLKGVVAMNTEAFF. The CDR3 nucleotides are TGTGCCAGCAGCTTAAAGGGCGTCGTGGCGATGAACACTGAAGCTTTCTTT. The V call is TRBV7-8, the J call TRBJ1-1; D remains unclear. The length of the CDR3 is 17 residues. V was trimmed by 2 bases and J by 0 bases, leaving 16 bases between them. The germline V gene has CDR1 SGHVS and CDR2 FQNEAQ.

This clonotype is a singleton in its sample. The rearrangement links TRBV7-9 to TRBJ2-5, with 9 bases aligning to TRBD1. The V gene end was trimmed by 5 bases and the J gene end by 3 bases; junction bases not matched to a gene: 22. The CDR3 has 20 residues. From germline, CDR1 is SEHNR and CDR2 FQNEAQ (reference sequence). The CDR3 is CASSQFTGGGEYSPKETQYF. The CDR3 DNA follows: TGTGCCAGCAGCCAATTTACAGGGGGCGGGGAATACAGCCCAAAAGAGACCCAGTACTTC.

The chain combines TRBV7-8 with TRBJ1-5; D unresolved. This CDR3 is built from 15 residues. The V gene lost 1 base and the J gene lost 4 bases, with 11 bases spanning the gap. Germline loops: CDR1 SGHVS, CDR2 FQNEAQ. Here the CDR3 reads CASSLEGRTNQPQHF. The CDR3 nucleotides are TGTGCCAGCAGCTTAGAAGGCAGGACTAATCAGCCCCAGCATTTT.

The chain uses TRBV19 and TRBJ1-1; D is undetermined. V gave up 3 bases and J gave up 6 bases, with 26 bases separating them. Germline V lookup: CDR1 LNHDA, CDR2 SQIVND (reference sequence). The CDR3 totals 18 residues. CDR3 DNA: TGTGCCAGTAGTATCGAGTATCTGGATCCCCCCGGGTCGCCTGAAGCTTTCTTT. This encodes CASSIEYLDPPGSPEAFF.

The chain carries TRBV7-8 and TRBJ1-1, with D maybe TRBD1 (5 bases). Germline V CDR1 and CDR2: SGHVS, FQNEAQ. The CDR3 loop spans 16 amino acids. The germline V and J ends were trimmed by 0 bases and 0 bases, with 11 bases remaining between them. CDR3 sequence reads: CASSLAGVGLNTEAFF. The DNA of the CDR3 is TGTGCCAGCAGCTTAGCGGGGGTTGGACTGAACACTGAAGCTTTCTTT.